Following are 17 T cell receptor beta chains from one sample sequenced in a study of blood T cells in healthy people across ages. Next came a second PCR, run for about 6 to 12 cycles, which used a sample-barcoded 5' primer along with a J-beta primer mix. TCRdb reprocessed the 5' RACE reads via MiXCR and lists one record per CDR3 protein. The table includes about 1.6 million distinct CDR3 sequences, roughly 32% detected once. The sequencing sample was made of blood. The receptors originated from a woman aged 30 to 39 in good health.

Of note for this clonotype: A single base separates this from a much larger clone, so it may be a read error. The chain couples TRBV29-1 to TRBJ2-7; D possibly corresponds to TRBD1 (6 bases). This CDR3 has 12 residues. The V gene's germline CDR1 is SQVTM and CDR2 ANQGSEA. Trimming removed 4 bases from V and 2 bases from J, with 9 bases in between. The CDR3 bases are TGCAGCGTTGTCACAGGGCCCTACGAGCAGTACTTC. It encodes CSVVTGPYEQYF.

The chain is built from TRBV7-2 and TRBJ2-1, with D possibly being TRBD2 (7 bases). The CDR3 covers 19 residues. Per germline, CDR1 SGHTA and CDR2 FQGNSA. Deletions cut 0 bases from V and 2 bases from J, with 20 bases between. The CDR3 region has the DNA TGTGCCAGCAGCTTAGCTCAGGGGCTAGCGGATTTACCCTACAATGAGCAGTTCTTC. Protein sequence: CASSLAQGLADLPYNEQFF.

V usage is TRBV28 and J usage is TRBJ1-1; a possible D gene is TRBD1 (6 bases). This CDR3 has 16 residues. Germline CDR1 reads MDHEN; CDR2 reads SYDVKM. V was trimmed by 5 bases and J by 0 bases, leaving 16 bases between them. CDR3 loop: CASSPLGWTVNTEAFF. In nucleotides, the CDR3 is TGTGCCAGCAGTCCTTTAGGCTGGACAGTGAACACTGAAGCTTTCTTT.

This clonotype was picked up a small number of times. This sequence joins TRBV10-3 and TRBJ1-6; D is unresolved. V lost 8 bases and J lost 7, with 9 bases in between. Germline V gene lookup returns CDR1 ENHRY and CDR2 SYGVKD. This CDR3 comprises 12 residues. The CDR3 nucleotides are TGTGCCATCGCAGAGACAAATTCACCCCTCCACTTT. Protein product: CAIAETNSPLHF.

The CDR3 sequence: CASSFQRSYNEQFF. CDR3 bases: TGTGCCAGCAGTTTTCAGCGGAGCTACAATGAGCAGTTCTTC. V and J are TRBV28 and TRBJ2-1; a possible D gene is TRBD2 (5 bases). The CDR3 totals 14 residues. Trimming removed 3 bases from V and 3 bases from J, with 9 bases in between. Germline V lookup: CDR1 MDHEN, CDR2 SYDVKM.

V and J are TRBV2 and TRBJ2-7; D is uncertain. The CDR3 contains 13 residues. Germline CDR1 is SNHLY and CDR2 is FYNNEI. V was trimmed by 8 bases and J by 4 bases, leaving 15 bases between them. The CDR3 is CASRNGVGYEQYF. CDR3 DNA sequence: TGTGCCAGCCGAAACGGAGTTGGGTACGAGCAGTACTTC.

This clonotype was seen repeatedly, ten times or more. The V gene is TRBV29-1, the J gene TRBJ2-7, with D perhaps TRBD2 (6 bases). Between the trimmed V and J ends, which lost 0 bases and 6 bases, there was a span of 15 bases. This CDR3 comprises 14 residues. Looked up from germline, CDR1 is SQVTM and CDR2 is ANQGSEA. CDR3 in amino acids: CSVEDQAGSSEQYF. The CDR3, as DNA: TGCAGCGTTGAAGATCAGGCGGGGAGCAGCGAGCAGTACTTC.

This clonotype was picked up a small number of times. The genes are TRBV7-6 and TRBJ2-5; the match to TRBD1 covers 12 bases. V lost 3 bases, J lost 5 bases, and 13 bases stayed unmatched. The CDR3 extends over 18 amino acids. Germline CDR1 and CDR2: SGHVS and FNYEAQ. The CDR3 sequence is CASSFKLPGQGAGETQYF. In DNA form, the CDR3 reads TGTGCCAGCAGCTTTAAACTACCGGGACAGGGGGCAGGTGAGACCCAGTACTTC.

The V and J genes are TRBV7-9 and TRBJ2-2, with 9 bases matching TRBD2. Germline-derived CDR1 and CDR2 are SEHNR and FQNEAQ (reference sequence). This CDR3 has 15 amino acids. Trimming cost V 5 bases and J 0 bases; bases outside gene matches: 1. The CDR3: CASSRLAANTGELFF. The DNA for the CDR3 is TGTGCCAGCAGCAGACTAGCGGCGAACACCGGGGAGCTGTTTTTT.

The V call is TRBV5-1, the J call TRBJ2-3; D could derive from TRBD1 or TRBD2 (5 bases each). The V gene lost 2 bases and the J gene lost 0 bases, with 10 bases spanning the gap. This CDR3 spans 15 amino acids. Germline assignment: CDR1 SGHRS and CDR2 YFSETQ. CDR3 residues: CASSFEGPSTDTQYF. DNA for the CDR3: TGCGCCAGCAGCTTTGAGGGACCAAGCACAGATACGCAGTATTTT.

This clonotype was recorded a few times. The chain is built from TRBV3-1 and TRBJ1-2, with D uncertain. The CDR3 has 13 residues. In germline, CDR1 is LGHDT, CDR2 YNNKEL (reference sequence). V gave up 0 bases and J gave up 6 bases, with 8 bases separating them. CDR3 bases: TGTGCCAGCAGCCAAGATCACGGGAATGGCTACACCTTC. Its protein is CASSQDHGNGYTF.

This clonotype occurred many times. The rearrangement joins TRBV20-1 to TRBJ1-1; D not resolved. V was cut by 1 base and J by 1 base, with 4 bases left in between. The CDR3 contains 12 residues. Germline V gene data show CDR1 as DFQATT and CDR2 as SNEGSKA (reference sequence). This chain's CDR3 is CSARGGNTEAFF. The CDR3 bases are TGCAGTGCTAGAGGAGGGAACACTGAAGCTTTCTTT.

The gene calls are TRBV28 and TRBJ2-7; 7 bases line up with TRBD2. Germline CDR1 reads MDHEN; CDR2 reads SYDVKM. This CDR3 is 16 amino acids long. Trimming cost V 5 bases and J 2 bases; bases outside gene matches: 12. The CDR3 reads CASSPQAGYYTYEQYF. The CDR3 DNA follows: TGTGCCAGCAGTCCTCAAGCGGGATACTACACCTACGAGCAGTACTTC.

Note on this clonotype: A much more abundant neighbour one base away suggests this may be a read error. The chain joins TRBV5-6 to TRBJ2-1, with D possibly called TRBD1 or TRBD2 (5 bases each). The J call is uncertain, as TRBJ2-7 better fits the DNA end. The germline V gene encodes CDR1 SGHDT and CDR2 YYEEEE. The CDR3 spans 15 residues. The CDR3 loop is CASSGDPSSYNEQYF. The CDR3 coding sequence is TGTGCCAGCAGCGGGGACCCTAGCTCCTACAATGAGCAGTACTTC.

This clonotype was counted a few times. CDR3 amino acids: CSATDGIYEQYF. DNA for the CDR3: TGCAGTGCTACGGACGGAATCTACGAGCAGTACTTC. This chain joins TRBV20-1 and TRBJ2-7; D ambiguous. Trimming removed 4 bases from V and 3 bases from J, with 10 bases in between. The CDR3 runs 12 residues. Looked up from germline, CDR1 is DFQATT and CDR2 is SNEGSKA (reference sequence).

At least ten counts were recorded for this clonotype. This chain links TRBV4-2 with TRBJ2-6; D perhaps matches TRBD1 (6 bases). The CDR3 runs to 18 residues. Trimming shortened V by 1 base and J by 1 base, and 14 bases separated the two germline ends. Germline V gene data show CDR1 as LGHNA and CDR2 as YNFKEQ. The CDR3 DNA reads TGTGCCAGCAGCCAAGCCGGGACACCTTTATCTGGGGCCAACGTCCTGACTTTC. It codes for CASSQAGTPLSGANVLTF.

This clonotype was detected many times. The genes are TRBV10-3 and TRBJ2-1; D unclear. The length of the CDR3 is 13 residues. Germline-derived CDR1 and CDR2 are ENHRY and SYGVKD. V lost 4 bases and J 7 bases, leaving 11 bases between the germline ends. CDR3 sequence (DNA): TGTGCCATCAGTGTCCGACCTGGGAATGAGCAGTTCTTC. It yields the protein CAISVRPGNEQFF.